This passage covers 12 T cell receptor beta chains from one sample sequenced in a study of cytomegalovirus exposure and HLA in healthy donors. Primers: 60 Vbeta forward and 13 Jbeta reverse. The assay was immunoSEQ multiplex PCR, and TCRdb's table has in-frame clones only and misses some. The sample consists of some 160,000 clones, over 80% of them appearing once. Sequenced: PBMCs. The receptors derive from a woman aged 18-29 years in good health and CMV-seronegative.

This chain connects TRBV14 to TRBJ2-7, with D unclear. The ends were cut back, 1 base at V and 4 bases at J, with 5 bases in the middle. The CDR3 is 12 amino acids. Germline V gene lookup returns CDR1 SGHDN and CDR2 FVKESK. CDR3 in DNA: TGTGCCAGCAGCCAAGCCAGATACGAGCAGTACTTC. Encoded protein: CASSQARYEQYF.

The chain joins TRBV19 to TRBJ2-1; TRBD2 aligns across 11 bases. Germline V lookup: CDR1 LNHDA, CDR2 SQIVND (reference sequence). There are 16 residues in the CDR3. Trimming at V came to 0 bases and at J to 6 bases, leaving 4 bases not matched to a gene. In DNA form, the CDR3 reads TGTGCCAGTAGTATAGATCTAGCGGGGGGTCTCAATGAGCAGTTCTTC. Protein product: CASSIDLAGGLNEQFF.

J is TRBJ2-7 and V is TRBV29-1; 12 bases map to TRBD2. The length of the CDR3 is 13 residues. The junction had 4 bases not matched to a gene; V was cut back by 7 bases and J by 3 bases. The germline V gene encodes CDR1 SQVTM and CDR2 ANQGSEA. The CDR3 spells CSARTSGVYEQYF. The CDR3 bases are TGCAGCGCAAGGACTAGCGGGGTCTACGAGCAGTACTTC.

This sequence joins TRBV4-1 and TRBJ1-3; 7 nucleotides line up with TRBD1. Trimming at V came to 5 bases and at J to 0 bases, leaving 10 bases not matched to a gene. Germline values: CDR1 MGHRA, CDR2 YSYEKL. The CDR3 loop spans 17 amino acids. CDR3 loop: CASSERQGPSSGNTIYF. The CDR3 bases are TGCGCCAGCAGCGAAAGACAGGGCCCCAGCTCTGGAAACACCATATATTTT.

In DNA form, the CDR3 reads TGTGCCAGTAGCAAACGCGCGGACAGAAGTTCACCCCTCCACTTT. Its translation: CASSKRADRSSPLHF. The chain combines TRBV19 with TRBJ1-6, with a tentative D call TRBD1 (6 bases). The CDR3 totals 15 residues. V lost 6 bases and J 9 bases, leaving 18 bases between the germline ends. CDR1 is LNHDA and CDR2 is SQIVND in the germline V gene (reference sequence).

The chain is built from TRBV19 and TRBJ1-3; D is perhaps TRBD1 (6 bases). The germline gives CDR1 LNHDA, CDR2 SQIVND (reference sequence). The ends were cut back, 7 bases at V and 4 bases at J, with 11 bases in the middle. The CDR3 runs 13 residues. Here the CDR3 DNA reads TGTGCCAGTACAAGGGGGACAGGAAACACCATATATTTT. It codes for CASTRGTGNTIYF.

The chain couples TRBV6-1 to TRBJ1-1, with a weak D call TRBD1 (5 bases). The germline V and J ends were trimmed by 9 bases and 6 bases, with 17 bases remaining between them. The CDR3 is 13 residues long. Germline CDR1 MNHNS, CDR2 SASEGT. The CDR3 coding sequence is TGTGCCAGTCCGCCAGGGATTGACGCTGAAGCTTTCTTT. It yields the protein CASPPGIDAEAFF.

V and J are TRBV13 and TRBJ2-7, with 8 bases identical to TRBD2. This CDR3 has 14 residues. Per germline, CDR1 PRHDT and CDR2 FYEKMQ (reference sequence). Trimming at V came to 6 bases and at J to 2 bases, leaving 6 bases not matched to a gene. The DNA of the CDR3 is TGTGCCAGCAGGAAGCGGGGGTCCGCCTACGAGCAGTACTTC. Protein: CASRKRGSAYEQYF.

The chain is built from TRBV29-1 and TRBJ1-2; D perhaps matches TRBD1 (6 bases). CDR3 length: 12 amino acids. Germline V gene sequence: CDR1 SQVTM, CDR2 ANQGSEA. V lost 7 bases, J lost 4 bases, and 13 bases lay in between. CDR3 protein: CSGGQTSYGYTF. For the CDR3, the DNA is TGCAGCGGAGGACAGACATCCTATGGCTACACCTTC.

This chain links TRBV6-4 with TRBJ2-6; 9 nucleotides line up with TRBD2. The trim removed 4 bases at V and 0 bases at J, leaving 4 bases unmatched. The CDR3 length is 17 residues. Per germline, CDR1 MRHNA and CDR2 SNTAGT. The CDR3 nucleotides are TGTGCCAGCAGTGGACTAGCGGCGAGCTCTGGGGCCAACGTCCTGACTTTC. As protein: CASSGLAASSGANVLTF.

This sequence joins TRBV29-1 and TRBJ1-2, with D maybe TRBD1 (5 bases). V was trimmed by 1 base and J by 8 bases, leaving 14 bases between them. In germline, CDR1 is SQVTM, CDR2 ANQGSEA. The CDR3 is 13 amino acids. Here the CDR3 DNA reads TGCAGCGTTGAAGCCGGAGGGAGGGGAGGCTACACCTTC. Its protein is CSVEAGGRGGYTF.

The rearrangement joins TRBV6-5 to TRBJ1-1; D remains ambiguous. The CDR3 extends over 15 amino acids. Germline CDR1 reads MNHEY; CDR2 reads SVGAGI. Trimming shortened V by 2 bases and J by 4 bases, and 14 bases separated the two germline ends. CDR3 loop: CASSYEAVMFTEAFF. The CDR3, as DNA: TGTGCCAGCAGTTACGAGGCAGTGATGTTCACTGAAGCTTTCTTT.